This T cell receptor beta chain emerged from a study of tumor-infiltrating lymphocytes in oesophageal squamous cell carcinoma. One entry per CDR3 protein, called by TCRdb with MiXCR from the PCR reads. Among about 23,000 distinct CDR3 sequences listed, 38% were seen once. This clonotype was picked up many times. With 5 bases removed from V and 7 bases from J, the gap between germline ends came to 11 bases. The CDR3 covers 13 residues. Germline V gene sequence: CDR1 SGHTA, CDR2 FQGNSA. This chain connects TRBV7-2 to TRBJ1-4, with D maybe TRBD1 (6 bases). Sequenced: esophageal tumor tissue. The TCR originated in a male donor with esophageal squamous cell carcinoma. The CDR3 loop is CASSRRGGEKLFF. As DNA, the CDR3 is TGTGCCAGCAGCCGCAGGGGTGGTGAAAAACTGTTTTTT.